The next 31 T cell receptor beta chains were all read from a single sample in a study of cytomegalovirus exposure and HLA in healthy donors. With 60 Vbeta and 13 Jbeta primers, the PCR was carried out. The repertoire was sequenced with immunoSEQ multiplex PCR; TCRdb's copy has only in-frame clones and lacks some. The sample records 120,000 or so clones, under 90% being singletons. The sequenced sample consisted of PBMCs. Source of these receptors: a woman between 40 and 55 years old in good health and CMV-seronegative.

Note on this clone: Germline and junction disagree at one end, which may indicate a read error. Other DNA sequences within the sample encode an identical CDR3. This chain connects TRBV27 to TRBJ1-5, with 7 bases identical to TRBD1. This CDR3 region has 15 residues. Germline assignment: CDR1 MNHEY and CDR2 SMNVEV (reference sequence). Here the CDR3 DNA reads TGCGCCACCCGACAGGGTATAGTAAGCAATCAGCCCCAGCATTTT. Encoded protein: CATRQGIVSNQPQHF.

The chain recombines TRBV7-9 with TRBJ2-7; 7 bases map to TRBD1. CDR1 is SEHNR and CDR2 is FQNEAQ in the germline V gene (reference sequence). This CDR3 comprises 18 residues. V trimming: 0 bases; J trimming: 13 bases; junction bases outside the gene matches: 24. CDR3 in DNA: TGTGCCAGCAGCTTAGCGCTTAAACAGGGGATACGAACTACGAGTTGTTACTTC. Protein: CASSLALKQGIRTTSCYF.

This chain joins TRBV15 and TRBJ2-3; tentatively, D is TRBD2 (5 bases). The V gene's germline CDR1 is LNHNV and CDR2 YYDKDF (reference sequence). The CDR3 totals 15 residues. Trimming removed 6 bases at V and 3 bases at J, with 16 bases between. CDR3 in DNA: TGTGCCACCAGGAGCTGGGAGTTAGGTACAGATACGCAGTATTTT. Translated, it gives CATRSWELGTDTQYF.

The genes are TRBV7-9 and TRBJ2-3; TRBD1 matches 8 bases. Germline-derived CDR1 and CDR2 are SEHNR and FQNEAQ (reference sequence). Trimming at V came to 5 bases and at J to 7 bases, leaving 8 bases not matched to a gene. The CDR3 extends over 14 amino acids. Written as DNA, the CDR3 is TGTGCCAGCAGCATTCGGACAGGGACGAATACGCAGTATTTT. Amino acids: CASSIRTGTNTQYF.

The table lists this clone with a few counts. The gene calls are TRBV9 and TRBJ2-5; TRBD1 is a possible D gene (5 bases). Trimming took off 4 bases at V and 5 bases at J, with 12 bases between the two ends. Germline CDR1 and CDR2: SGDLS and YYNGEE. This CDR3 has 13 residues. The CDR3 region is CASSLGQAETQYF. Written as DNA, the CDR3 is TGTGCCAGCAGCCTGGGGCAGGCGGAGACCCAGTACTTC. Full variable domain (outside the CDR3, taken from reference TRBV9 and TRBJ2-5): DSGVTQTPKHLITATGQRVTLRCSPRSGDLSVYWYQQSLDQGLQFLIQYYNGEERAKGNILERFSAQQFPDLHSELNLSSLELGDSALYFCASSLGQAETQYFGPGTRLLVL.

The rearrangement joins TRBV30 to TRBJ1-2; TRBD1 aligns across 7 bases. V was pared by 2 bases and J by 5 bases, with 17 bases of the junction left unmatched. The CDR3 sequence is 17 residues long. Germline V gene sequence: CDR1 GTSNPN, CDR2 SVGIG (reference sequence). CDR3 in DNA: TGTGCCTGGAGTTCAACGCCCGGGACAGTTAAGCTTTATGGCTACACCTTC. Protein sequence: CAWSSTPGTVKLYGYTF.

The rearrangement uses TRBV2 and TRBJ2-7, with D unclear. The V end lost 7 bases, the J end lost 1 base, and 8 bases lay between the germline ends. In germline, CDR1 is SNHLY, CDR2 FYNNEI. The CDR3 is made up of 12 amino acids. CDR3 coding DNA: TGTGCCAGCACTCGGAGTTCCTACGAGCAGTACTTC. Translated: CASTRSSYEQYF.

The chain uses TRBV7-9 and TRBJ2-5, with 8 bases matching TRBD1. V lost 5 bases, J lost 2 bases, and 13 bases stayed unmatched. Germline V gives CDR1 SEHNR, CDR2 FQNEAQ (reference sequence). This CDR3 region has 17 residues. The CDR3 DNA follows: TGTGCCAGCAGCCCCGCCCGCCCCGGGACAGGACAAGAGACCCAGTACTTC. Translated: CASSPARPGTGQETQYF.

J is TRBJ2-5 and V is TRBV7-2; no firm D call. TRBJ2-7 matches the DNA end more closely, so the J call is doubtful. Germline-derived CDR1 and CDR2 are SGHTA and FQGNSA. The CDR3 extends over 14 amino acids. The CDR3 reads CASSLLPSNYEQYF. In DNA, the CDR3 is TGTGCCAGCAGCTTACTCCCTAGTAATTACGAGCAGTACTTC.

V and J are TRBV18 and TRBJ2-7, with D unresolved. This CDR3 has 14 amino acids. The germline V and J ends were trimmed by 4 bases and 7 bases, with 17 bases remaining between them. CDR1 and CDR2 (germline): KGHSH, LQKENI. CDR3 sequence (DNA): TGTGCCAGCTCACAACTGAGTAGCACCGGGGAGCAGTACTTC. This encodes CASSQLSSTGEQYF.

The chain links TRBV28 to TRBJ1-5; TRBD1 aligns across 9 bases. Germline values: CDR1 MDHEN, CDR2 SYDVKM. The junction had 11 bases not matched to a gene; V was cut back by 5 bases and J by 6 bases. The CDR3 is 16 residues long. CDR3 protein: CASSLVTGTGTQPQHF. The CDR3 coding sequence is TGTGCCAGCAGTCTAGTAACCGGGACAGGGACTCAGCCCCAGCATTTT.

The gene calls are TRBV7-3 and TRBJ2-2, with 7 bases identical to TRBD1. The V and J ends lost 2 bases and 3 bases, in that order; junction bases with no gene match: 3. The germline V gene has CDR1 SGHTA and CDR2 FQGTGA. CDR3 size: 15 residues. DNA for the CDR3: TGTGCCAGCAGCTTAGACAGGGTGGACACCGGGGAGCTGTTTTTT. It encodes CASSLDRVDTGELFF.

This clone has only one observation. V gene TRBV19 combines with J gene TRBJ1-5; TRBD1 agrees at 11 bases. In germline, CDR1 is LNHDA, CDR2 SQIVND (reference sequence). This CDR3 has 15 amino acids. V shed 1 base, J shed 6 bases, and the junction held 2 bases outside the gene matches. This CDR3 reads CASSIGDRGGQPQHF. CDR3 DNA sequence: TGTGCCAGTAGTATAGGGGACAGGGGGGGTCAGCCCCAGCATTTT.

In its sample, this clone was seen once. This chain joins TRBV6-1 and TRBJ2-2, with TRBD1 matching 8 bases. This CDR3 spans 15 amino acids. With V trimmed by 5 bases and J by 5 bases, 7 bases remained unmatched. In germline, CDR1 is MNHNS, CDR2 SASEGT. The CDR3 loop reads CASSRQGWRTGELFF. CDR3 sequence (DNA): TGTGCCAGCAGTCGACAGGGGTGGAGAACCGGGGAGCTGTTTTTT.

This clone was seen many times. The chain is built from TRBV19 and TRBJ1-1; TRBD1 agrees at 9 bases. Germline V gene data show CDR1 as LNHDA and CDR2 as SQIVND (reference sequence). The CDR3 spans 15 residues. After removal of 3 bases from V and 4 bases from J, the junction contained 6 bases not matched to a gene. The CDR3: CASSIGQGPATEAFF. CDR3 bases: TGTGCCAGTAGTATCGGACAGGGGCCGGCCACTGAAGCTTTCTTT.

V and J are TRBV10-1 and TRBJ2-2; D ambiguous. Deletions cut 0 bases from V and 5 bases from J, with 7 bases between. The CDR3 sequence is 14 residues long. Germline-derived CDR1 and CDR2 are WNHNN and SYGVQD (reference sequence). For the CDR3, the DNA is TGCGCCAGCAGTGAGTCGATGGAGACCGGGGAGCTGTTTTTT. As protein: CASSESMETGELFF.

V and J are TRBV5-1 and TRBJ1-2; 7 bases align to TRBD1. The CDR3 sequence is 14 residues long. The germline V gene has CDR1 SGHRS and CDR2 YFSETQ. After removal of 4 bases from V and 4 bases from J, the junction contained 7 bases not matched to a gene. The DNA of the CDR3 is TGCGCCAGCAGCCCTGGGACAGTGACCTATGGCTACACCTTC. Protein product: CASSPGTVTYGYTF.

V is TRBV10-2 and J is TRBJ2-2; 10 nucleotides line up with TRBD2. Unmatched junction bases numbered 7, after V lost 8 bases and J lost 7 bases. Germline assignment: CDR1 WSHSY and CDR2 SAAADI. The CDR3 sequence is 14 residues long. CDR3 DNA sequence: TGCGCCAGCCAGCAGCGGGGGGGAATCGGGGAGCTGTTTTTT. It is translated as CASQQRGGIGELFF.

The gene calls are TRBV19 and TRBJ2-6, with unresolved D. Germline V gives CDR1 LNHDA, CDR2 SQIVND (reference sequence). Trimming left V 1 base short and J 0 bases short, with 7 bases between. This CDR3 is 16 amino acids long. The CDR3, as DNA: TGTGCCAGTAGTATAGCGCGGTTCTCTGGGGCCAACGTCCTGACTTTC. Amino acids: CASSIARFSGANVLTF.

This clone has just a few counts. V gene TRBV12-2 combines with J gene TRBJ2-1; TRBD2, the table's D call, lacks a check against the DNA. TRBV12-2 is a pseudogene. This CDR3 comprises 16 residues. The CDR3 DNA follows: TGTGCAAGTCGCTTAGATCCGGCGGGGGGGATCAATGAGCAGTTCTTC. Translation: CASRLDPAGGINEQFF.

The chain carries TRBV18 and TRBJ2-2, with D perhaps TRBD1 (5 bases). Germline CDR1 KGHSH, CDR2 LQKENI. V lost 6 bases and J lost 7, with 12 bases in between. This CDR3 has 13 residues. The CDR3, as DNA: TGTGCCAGCTCGCCCAAGGGGTTCGGGGAGCTGTTTTTT. Its protein is CASSPKGFGELFF. The whole variable domain, remainder taken from reference TRBV18 and TRBJ2-2, is NAGVMQNPRHLVRRRGQEARLRCSPMKGHSHVYWYRQLPEEGLKFMVYLQKENIIDESGMPKERFSAEFPKEGPSILRIQQVVRGDSAAYFCASSPKGFGELFFGEGSRLTVL.

This sequence joins TRBV7-9 and TRBJ2-3; 12 nucleotides align to TRBD1. The CDR3 is 16 residues long. V was pared by 6 bases and J by 6 bases, with 10 bases of the junction left unmatched. Germline lookup yields CDR1 SEHNR and CDR2 FQNEAQ (reference sequence). CDR3: CASRDPGQGAADTQYF. DNA for the CDR3: TGTGCCAGCAGGGATCCGGGACAGGGGGCTGCGGATACGCAGTATTTT.

The chain carries TRBV19 and TRBJ2-3, with D perhaps TRBD2 (6 bases). V was pared by 6 bases and J by 3 bases, with 13 bases between. Germline V gene sequence: CDR1 LNHDA, CDR2 SQIVND (reference sequence). The CDR3 length is 14 residues. CDR3 loop: CASSLAWGTDTQYF. The CDR3 DNA reads TGTGCCAGTAGCCTAGCGTGGGGTACAGATACGCAGTATTTT.

The V and J genes are TRBV7-4 and TRBJ2-7; 9 nucleotides line up with TRBD1. Germline V gene data show CDR1 as SGHVT and CDR2 as SQSDAQ. Trimming removed 5 bases from V and 6 bases from J; junction bases left unmatched: 14. The CDR3 has 16 residues. The CDR3 region is CASSQRWEDRGPEQYF. The CDR3 bases are TGTGCCAGCAGCCAGCGGTGGGAGGACAGGGGTCCCGAGCAGTACTTC. The whole variable domain, remainder taken from reference TRBV7-4 and TRBJ2-7, is GAGVSQSPRYKVAKRGRDVALRCDSISGHVTLYWYRQTLGQGSEVLTYSQSDAQRDKSGRPSGRFSAERPERSVSTLKIQRTEQGDSAVYLCASSQRWEDRGPEQYFGPGTRLTVT.

V is TRBV6-6 and J is TRBJ1-6, with 10 bases fitting TRBD1. The germline gives CDR1 MNHNY, CDR2 SVGAGI (reference sequence). V trimming: 4 bases; J trimming: 9 bases; junction bases outside the gene matches: 6. This CDR3 comprises 15 residues. The CDR3 region is CASSSAGTGASPLHF. In nucleotides, the CDR3 is TGTGCCAGCAGTTCGGCCGGGACAGGGGCTTCACCCCTCCACTTT.

The chain has TRBV7-9 and TRBJ2-7, with D perhaps TRBD2 (6 bases). The CDR3 is 15 amino acids. Germline CDR1 reads SEHNR; CDR2 reads FQNEAQ (reference sequence). Trimming removed 4 bases from V and 0 bases from J, with 13 bases in between. CDR3 loop: CASSSPRESSYEQYF. CDR3 bases: TGTGCCAGCAGCTCCCCCCGGGAGAGCTCCTACGAGCAGTACTTC.

The V call is TRBV5-1, the J call TRBJ1-1; unclear D gene. The CDR3 consists of 14 residues. Germline CDR1 reads SGHRS; CDR2 reads YFSETQ. Between the trimmed V and J ends, which lost 0 bases and 5 bases, there was a span of 11 bases. The CDR3 bases are TGCGCCAGCAGCTTGGACGCTAGATCTACTGAAGCTTTCTTT. It codes for CASSLDARSTEAFF.

V gene TRBV11-2 combines with J gene TRBJ2-3, with 9 bases that match TRBD2. This CDR3 spans 16 amino acids. The V segment lost 5 bases and the J segment 2 bases; nucleotides outside the gene matches: 8. CDR1 SGHAT and CDR2 FQNNGV come from the germline V gene. The CDR3 loop is CASSESPSGITDTQYF. CDR3 DNA: TGTGCCAGCAGCGAGTCCCCTAGCGGGATCACAGATACGCAGTATTTT.

V usage is TRBV7-2 and J usage is TRBJ2-2; possible D gene TRBD1, 5 bases. CDR3 length: 14 amino acids. V was pared by 1 base and J by 3 bases, with 6 bases between. Germline loops: CDR1 SGHTA, CDR2 FQGNSA. The CDR3 region has the DNA TGTGCCAGCAGCTTAGGACAGTACACCGGGGAGCTGTTTTTT. Translated: CASSLGQYTGELFF.

This chain connects TRBV19 to TRBJ2-7, with D possibly being TRBD2 (6 bases). V shed 6 bases and J shed 2 bases, with 14 bases lying between them. In germline, CDR1 is LNHDA, CDR2 SQIVND (reference sequence). The CDR3 runs 14 residues. CDR3 residues: CASRRHGGAYEQYF. The CDR3 region has the DNA TGTGCCAGTAGAAGACACGGGGGTGCCTACGAGCAGTACTTC.

The chain combines TRBV6-1 with TRBJ1-5; 10 bases are a match to TRBD1. The CDR3 is made up of 15 amino acids. Trimming at V came to 8 bases and at J to 6 bases, leaving 10 bases not matched to a gene. Germline V gene data show CDR1 as MNHNS and CDR2 as SASEGT. The CDR3: CASLIDRDRGQPQHF. CDR3 coding DNA: TGTGCCAGCCTGATCGACCGGGACAGGGGTCAGCCCCAGCATTTT.